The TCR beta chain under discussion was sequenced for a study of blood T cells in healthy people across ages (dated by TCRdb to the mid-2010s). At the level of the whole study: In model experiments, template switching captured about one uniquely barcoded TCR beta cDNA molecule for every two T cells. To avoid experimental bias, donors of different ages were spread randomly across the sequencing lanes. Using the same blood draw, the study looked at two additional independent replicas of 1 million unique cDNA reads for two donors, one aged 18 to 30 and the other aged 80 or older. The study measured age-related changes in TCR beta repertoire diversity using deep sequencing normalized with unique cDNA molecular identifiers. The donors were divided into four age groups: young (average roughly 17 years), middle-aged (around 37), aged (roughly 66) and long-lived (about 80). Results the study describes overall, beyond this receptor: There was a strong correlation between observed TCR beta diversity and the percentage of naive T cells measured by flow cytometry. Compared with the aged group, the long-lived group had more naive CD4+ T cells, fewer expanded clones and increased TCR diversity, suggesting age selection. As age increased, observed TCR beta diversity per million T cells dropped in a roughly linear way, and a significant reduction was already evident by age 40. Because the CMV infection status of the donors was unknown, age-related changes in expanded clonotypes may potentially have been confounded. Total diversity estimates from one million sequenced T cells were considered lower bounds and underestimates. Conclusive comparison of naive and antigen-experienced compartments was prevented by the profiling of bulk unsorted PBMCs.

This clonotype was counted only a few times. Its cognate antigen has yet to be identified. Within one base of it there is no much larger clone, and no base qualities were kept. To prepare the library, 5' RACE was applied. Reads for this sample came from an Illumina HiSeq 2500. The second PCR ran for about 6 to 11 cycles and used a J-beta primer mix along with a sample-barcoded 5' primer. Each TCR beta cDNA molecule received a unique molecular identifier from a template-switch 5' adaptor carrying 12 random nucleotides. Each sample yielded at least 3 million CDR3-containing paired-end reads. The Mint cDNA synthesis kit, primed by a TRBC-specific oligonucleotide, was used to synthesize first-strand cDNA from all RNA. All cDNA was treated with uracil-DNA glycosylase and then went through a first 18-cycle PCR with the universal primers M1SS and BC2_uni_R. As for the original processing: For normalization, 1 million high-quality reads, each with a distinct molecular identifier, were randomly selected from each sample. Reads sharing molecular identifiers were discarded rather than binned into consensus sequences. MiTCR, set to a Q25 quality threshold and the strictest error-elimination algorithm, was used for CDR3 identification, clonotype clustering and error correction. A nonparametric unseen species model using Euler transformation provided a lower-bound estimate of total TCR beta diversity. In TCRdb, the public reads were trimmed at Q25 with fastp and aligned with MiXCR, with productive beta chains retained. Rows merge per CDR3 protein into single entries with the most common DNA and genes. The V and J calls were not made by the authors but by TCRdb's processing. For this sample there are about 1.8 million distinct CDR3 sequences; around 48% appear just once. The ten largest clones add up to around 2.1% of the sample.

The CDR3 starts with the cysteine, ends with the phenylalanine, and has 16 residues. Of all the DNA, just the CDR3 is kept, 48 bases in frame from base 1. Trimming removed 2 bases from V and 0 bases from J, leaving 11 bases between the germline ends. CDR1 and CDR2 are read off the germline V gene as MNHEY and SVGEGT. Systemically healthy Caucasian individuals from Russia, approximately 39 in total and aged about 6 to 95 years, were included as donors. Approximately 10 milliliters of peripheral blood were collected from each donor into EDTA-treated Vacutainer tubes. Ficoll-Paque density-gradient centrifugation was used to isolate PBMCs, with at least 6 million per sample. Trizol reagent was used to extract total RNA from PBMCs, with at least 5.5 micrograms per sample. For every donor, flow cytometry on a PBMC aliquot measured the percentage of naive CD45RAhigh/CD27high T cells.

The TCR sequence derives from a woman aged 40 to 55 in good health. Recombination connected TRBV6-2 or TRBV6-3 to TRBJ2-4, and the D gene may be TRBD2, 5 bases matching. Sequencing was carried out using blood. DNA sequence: TGTGCCAGCAGTTACGAAGGACGGGGAGCCAAAAACATTCAGTACTTC. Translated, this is CASSYEGRGAKNIQYF.